This paragraph covers one T cell receptor (beta chain) sequence. Its antigen is still unknown. The entry originates in a study of follicular helper T cells after annual influenza vaccination. The germline V gene has CDR1 MDHEN and CDR2 SYDVKM. V dropped 7 bases and J dropped 4 bases, with 19 bases sitting between them. The CDR3 totals 15 residues. Whole-study findings and limits: Day 7 ICOS+CD38+ clones later appeared mostly in ICOS-CD38- cTfh. Productive TCRB sequences came from only roughly 10-23% of cells.

The table came from immunoSEQ multiplex PCR; TCRdb's copy has only in-frame clones and leaves some out. This sample has 8,500 to 10,000 clones, with about four fifths found just once. The time point is: 2013-2014 season, 7 days after vaccination. Sequencing used CXCR5- memory CD4+ T cells sorted from blood, obtained 7 days after influenza vaccination. This chain joins TRBV28 and TRBJ1-2; D possibly corresponds to TRBD1 (6 bases). The TCR originated in an adult who received the influenza vaccine. CDR3: CASTQDSRRVYGYTF. CDR3 DNA: TGTGCCAGCACCCAGGACAGCAGAAGAGTCTATGGCTACACCTTC.